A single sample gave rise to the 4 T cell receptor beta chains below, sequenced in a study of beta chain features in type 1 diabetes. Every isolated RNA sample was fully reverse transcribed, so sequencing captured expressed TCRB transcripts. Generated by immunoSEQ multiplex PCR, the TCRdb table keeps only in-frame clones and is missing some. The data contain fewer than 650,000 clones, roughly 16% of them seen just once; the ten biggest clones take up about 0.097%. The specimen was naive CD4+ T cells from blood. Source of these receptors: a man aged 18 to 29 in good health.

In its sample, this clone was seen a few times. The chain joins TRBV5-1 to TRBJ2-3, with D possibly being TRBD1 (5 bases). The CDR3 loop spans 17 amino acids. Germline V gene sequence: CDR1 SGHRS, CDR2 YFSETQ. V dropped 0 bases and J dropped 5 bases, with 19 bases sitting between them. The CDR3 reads CASSLVTDSVRQDTQYF. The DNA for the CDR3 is TGCGCCAGCAGCTTGGTAACTGACAGCGTAAGGCAAGATACGCAGTATTTT.

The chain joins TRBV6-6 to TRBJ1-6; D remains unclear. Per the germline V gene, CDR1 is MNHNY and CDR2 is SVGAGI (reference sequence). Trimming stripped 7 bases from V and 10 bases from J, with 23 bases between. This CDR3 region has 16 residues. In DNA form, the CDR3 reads TGTGCCAGCACCGACCCGCAAACTTACGGGGAGTCACCCCTCCACTTT. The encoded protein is CASTDPQTYGESPLHF.

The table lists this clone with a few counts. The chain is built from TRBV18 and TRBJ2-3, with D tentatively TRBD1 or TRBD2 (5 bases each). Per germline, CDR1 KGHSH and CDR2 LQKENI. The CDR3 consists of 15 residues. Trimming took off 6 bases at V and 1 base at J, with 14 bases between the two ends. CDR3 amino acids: CASSRGPLGTDTQYF. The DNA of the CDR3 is TGTGCCAGCTCGAGGGGCCCCCTGGGCACAGATACGCAGTATTTT.

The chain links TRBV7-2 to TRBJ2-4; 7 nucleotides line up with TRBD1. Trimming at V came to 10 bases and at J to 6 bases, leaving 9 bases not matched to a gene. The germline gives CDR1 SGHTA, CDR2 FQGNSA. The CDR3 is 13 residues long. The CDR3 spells CATRRGQGNIQYF. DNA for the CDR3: TGTGCCACCCGTAGGGGGCAGGGAAACATTCAGTACTTC.